What follows is one T cell receptor beta chain and its context. The target antigen is unknown. These data come from a study of cytomegalovirus exposure and HLA in healthy donors. In the study overall: The same platform was used for the roughly 110 validation repertoires as for the 666 first-cohort repertoires, as reported in a later analysis. Study results and caveats: In the 120 or so validation repertoires, approximately 93% of cluster scores exceeded 0, per a later analysis. According to the study, approximately 150 TCR beta chains were cytomegalovirus-associated.

Germline V gene data show CDR1 as MDHEN and CDR2 as SYDVKM. V dropped 5 bases and J dropped 4 bases, with 24 bases sitting between them. The CDR3 sequence is 17 residues long. TCRdb's copy holds only in-frame clones and misses some; the assay was immunoSEQ multiplex PCR. The sample has tens of thousands of clones, around 90% seen once. This TCR was recovered from a man aged 30 to 45 in good health and CMV-seronegative. Sequencing input: PBMCs. The chain employs TRBV28 and TRBJ2-7; D may be TRBD1 (6 bases). The CDR3 DNA reads TGTGCCAGCAGTGACCATCAGGGGTCCCCCGGTCATTACGAGCAGTACTTC. It encodes CASSDHQGSPGHYEQYF.